This T cell receptor (beta chain) appears in the sequencing data of a study of T cells in Graves' hyperthyroidism and ophthalmopathy. In regard to this clonotype: The target antigen is unknown.

Whole-study findings and limits: For ophthalmopathy, model prediction preceded onset by a median 6.5 months.

RNA transcripts served as the template for amplifying TCR beta CDR3 regions. First-round RT-PCR with HTBI primers amplified the TCR CDR3 region. TCRdb fed the multiplex PCR reads into MiXCR, producing one record per CDR3 protein. The sample records more than 500,000 distinct CDR3 sequences, about 16% being singletons. This CDR3 is 13 amino acids long. CDR1 and CDR2 from the germline V gene are DFQATT and SNEGSKA (reference sequence). V dropped 6 bases and J dropped 7 bases, with 16 bases sitting between them. A Clinical Activity Score of at least 3, a NOSPECS grade of at least 4 and a duration under 3 months were recorded in the ophthalmopathy patients.

The source of this sequence is a woman in her 30s with Graves' ophthalmopathy. Sequenced sample: blood. J is TRBJ1-5 and V is TRBV20-1, with D perhaps TRBD1 (5 bases). The CDR3 region is CSADNNEGQPQHF. The CDR3 DNA sequence: TGCAGTGCGGACAACAACGAGGGACAGCCCCAGCATTTT.